This T cell receptor beta chain was sequenced in a study of T cells after yellow fever vaccination. Findings and caveats of the study: The booster saw the reappearance of most primary-vaccination clones (about 95% CD4, 88% CD8).

Germline V gene data show CDR1 as MDHEN and CDR2 as SYDVKM. The CDR3 is made up of 14 amino acids. J was trimmed by 3 bases and V by 5 bases; bases with no gene match: 7. To note about this clonotype: Its antigen is unidentified.

5'RACE template switching generated TCR cDNA, adding a universal primer site and UMIs. TCRdb itself ran the 5' RACE reads through MiXCR, one entry per CDR3 protein. Of 300,000 to 350,000 distinct CDR3 sequences detected, around 4.5% appear once; the ten largest clones hold 15% to 20%. The rearrangement links TRBV28 to TRBJ2-7; TRBD2 aligns across 7 bases. The source material was PBMCs, sampled 15 days after the yellow fever booster vaccination. The sequence was obtained from a young man who received the YFV17D yellow fever vaccine. The CDR3 nucleotides are TGTGCCAGCAGTGCACGGGGGGTGATCTACGAGCAGTACGTC. Its protein product is CASSARGVIYEQYV.